Sequencing of this T cell receptor (beta chain) was carried out in a study of blood T cell repertoires in COVID-19. TCRdb's table, derived via immunoSEQ multiplex PCR, lists solely in-frame clones and lacks some. The sample includes 350,000 to 400,000 clones, 85% to 90% seen only once; the top ten take roughly 1%. This clone was observed a single time. The receptor's source is a man younger than 35 who had recovered from COVID-19. Sequencing was performed on PBMCs or T cells enriched from blood (not recorded which).

The CDR3 region is CASSYRQGTRDEQYF. CDR3 DNA: TGTGCCAGCTCATACCGACAGGGTACGAGGGACGAGCAGTACTTC. V gene TRBV18 combines with J gene TRBJ2-7; TRBD1 aligns across 7 bases. Germline CDR1 is KGHSH and CDR2 is LQKENI. The ends lost 5 bases at V and 5 bases at J; junction bases unmatched: 12. CDR3 length: 15 amino acids.